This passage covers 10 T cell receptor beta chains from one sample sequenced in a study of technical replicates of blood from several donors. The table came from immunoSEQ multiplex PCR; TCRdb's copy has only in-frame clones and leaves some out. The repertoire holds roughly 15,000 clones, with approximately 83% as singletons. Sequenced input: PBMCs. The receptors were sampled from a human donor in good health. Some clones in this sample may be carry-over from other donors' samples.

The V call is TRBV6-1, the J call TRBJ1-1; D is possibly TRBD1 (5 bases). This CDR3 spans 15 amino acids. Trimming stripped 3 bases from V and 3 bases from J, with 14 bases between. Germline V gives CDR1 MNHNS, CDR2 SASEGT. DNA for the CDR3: TGTGCCAGCAGTGATGGGGGGAAAGGGGACACTGAAGCTTTCTTT. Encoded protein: CASSDGGKGDTEAFF.

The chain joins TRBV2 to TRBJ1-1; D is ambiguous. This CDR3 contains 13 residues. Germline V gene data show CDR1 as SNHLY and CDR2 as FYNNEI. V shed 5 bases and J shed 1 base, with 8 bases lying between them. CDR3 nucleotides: TGTGCCAGCAGTACGACACAGAACACTGAAGCTTTCTTT. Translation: CASSTTQNTEAFF.

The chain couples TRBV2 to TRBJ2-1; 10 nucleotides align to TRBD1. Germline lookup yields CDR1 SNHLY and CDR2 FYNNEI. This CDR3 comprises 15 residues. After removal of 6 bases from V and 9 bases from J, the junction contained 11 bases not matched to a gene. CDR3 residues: CASSWTGGNDGEQFF. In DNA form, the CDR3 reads TGTGCCAGCAGCTGGACAGGGGGTAACGACGGTGAGCAGTTCTTC.

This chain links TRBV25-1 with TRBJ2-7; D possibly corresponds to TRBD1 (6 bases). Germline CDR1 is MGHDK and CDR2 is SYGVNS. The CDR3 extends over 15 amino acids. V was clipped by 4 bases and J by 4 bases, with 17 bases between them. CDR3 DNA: TGTGCCAGCAGTGGACGGGACATCCTGGGGTACGAGCAGTACTTC. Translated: CASSGRDILGYEQYF.

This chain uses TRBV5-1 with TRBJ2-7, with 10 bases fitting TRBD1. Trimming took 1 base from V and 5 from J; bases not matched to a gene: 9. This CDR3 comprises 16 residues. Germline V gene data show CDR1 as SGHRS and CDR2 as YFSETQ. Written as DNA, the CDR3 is TGCGCCAGCAGCTTGTCTGGGGACAGGGGTCTCGACGAGCAGTACTTC. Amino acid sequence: CASSLSGDRGLDEQYF.

CDR3 region: CASSPEGLWNTGELFF. The CDR3 region has the DNA TGCGCCAGCAGCCCAGAGGGACTTTGGAACACCGGGGAGCTGTTTTTT. The chain has TRBV5-1 and TRBJ2-2; a possible D gene is TRBD2 (6 bases). Deletions cut 4 bases from V and 1 base from J, with 14 bases between. This CDR3 has 16 amino acids. Germline V lookup: CDR1 SGHRS, CDR2 YFSETQ. Complete variable domain (other parts from reference TRBV5-1 and TRBJ2-2): KAGVTQTPRYLIKTRGQQVTLSCSPISGHRSVSWYQQTPGQGLQFLFEYFSETQRNKGNFPGRFSGRQFSNSRSEMNVSTLELGDSALYLCASSPEGLWNTGELFFGEGSRLTVL.

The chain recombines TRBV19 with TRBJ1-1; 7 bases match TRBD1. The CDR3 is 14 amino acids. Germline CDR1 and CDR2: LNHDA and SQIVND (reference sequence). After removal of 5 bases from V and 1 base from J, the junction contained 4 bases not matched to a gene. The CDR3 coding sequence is TGTGCCAGTAGTGCATACAGGGGGAACACTGAAGCTTTCTTT. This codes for CASSAYRGNTEAFF.

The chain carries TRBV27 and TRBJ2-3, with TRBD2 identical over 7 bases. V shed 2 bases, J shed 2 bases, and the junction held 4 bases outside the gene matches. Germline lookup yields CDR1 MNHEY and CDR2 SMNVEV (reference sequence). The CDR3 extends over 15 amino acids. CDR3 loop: CASSLRLADTDTQYF. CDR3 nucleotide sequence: TGTGCCAGCAGTTTACGCCTAGCGGACACAGATACGCAGTATTTT.

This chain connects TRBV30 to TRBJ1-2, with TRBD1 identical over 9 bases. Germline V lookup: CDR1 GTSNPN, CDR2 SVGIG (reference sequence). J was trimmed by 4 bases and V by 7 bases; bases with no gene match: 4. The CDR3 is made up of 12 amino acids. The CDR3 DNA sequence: TGTGCCTCCCCACAGGGGGCCTATGGCTACACCTTC. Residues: CASPQGAYGYTF.

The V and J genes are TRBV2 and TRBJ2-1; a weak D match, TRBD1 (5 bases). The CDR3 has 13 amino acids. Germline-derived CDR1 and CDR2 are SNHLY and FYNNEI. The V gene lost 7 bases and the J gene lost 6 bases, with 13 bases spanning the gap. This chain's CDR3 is CASTPLGVNEQFF. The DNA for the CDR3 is TGTGCCAGCACCCCATTAGGGGTCAATGAGCAGTTCTTC.